Each of the 18 T cell receptor beta chains below was sequenced from the same sample in a study of OX40 agonist ivuxolimab in advanced cancers. Repertoires were generated with immunoSEQ multiplex PCR, while TCRdb's copy carries only in-frame clones and drops some. The sample shows approximately 62,000 clones, 90% to 95% of them seen only once. Sequencing used CD4+ or CD8+ T cells sorted from blood, obtained in a trial of the OX40 agonist ivuxolimab. All receptors come from an adult with an advanced solid tumor such as melanoma, head and neck, liver or kidney cancer.

The V and J genes are TRBV7-6 and TRBJ1-6, with D uncertain. Per germline, CDR1 SGHVS and CDR2 FNYEAQ. V lost 2 bases and J 9 bases, leaving 5 bases between the germline ends. The CDR3 extends over 12 amino acids. The DNA for the CDR3 is TGTGCCAGCAGCTTAACTGGTTCACCCCTCCACTTT. Its protein is CASSLTGSPLHF.

J is TRBJ2-7 and V is TRBV28; D uncertain. The CDR3 covers 13 residues. The V gene's germline CDR1 is MDHEN and CDR2 SYDVKM. The V end was cut by 3 bases, the J end by 0 bases, with 6 bases between. The CDR3 region is CASSFEHSYEQYF. The CDR3 region has the DNA TGTGCCAGCAGTTTCGAACACTCCTACGAGCAGTACTTC.

The rearrangement uses TRBV13 and TRBJ2-7; a weak D match, TRBD1 (6 bases). This CDR3 is built from 15 residues. Between the trimmed V and J ends, which lost 3 bases and 4 bases, there was a span of 16 bases. Germline V lookup: CDR1 PRHDT, CDR2 FYEKMQ (reference sequence). CDR3 sequence (DNA): TGTGCCAGCAGCTTGGGGGCAGGGCATCTTTACGAGCAGTACTTC. Its translation is CASSLGAGHLYEQYF.

This rearrangement joins TRBV27 to TRBJ2-3, with D possibly TRBD2 on 6 matching bases. Germline loops: CDR1 MNHEY, CDR2 SMNVEV (reference sequence). This CDR3 is 12 amino acids long. V gave up 9 bases and J gave up 4 bases, with 11 bases separating them. The CDR3 bases are TGTGCCAGTGGGGGGTATTCAGATACGCAGTATTTT. It yields the protein CASGGYSDTQYF.

The rearrangement links TRBV7-9 to TRBJ2-1; 9 bases map to TRBD2. CDR1 is SEHNR, CDR2 FQNEAQ, per germline (reference sequence). CDR3 length: 15 amino acids. V was clipped by 4 bases and J by 2 bases; unmatched bases: 3. The CDR3 here is CASSYGLATYNEQFF. CDR3 coding DNA: TGTGCCAGCAGCTACGGACTAGCGACCTACAATGAGCAGTTCTTC.

This rearrangement joins TRBV13 to TRBJ2-1, with 7 bases lining up with TRBD2. The CDR3 is 15 amino acids. Unmatched junction bases numbered 11, after V lost 8 bases and J lost 4 bases. Germline CDR1 PRHDT, CDR2 FYEKMQ (reference sequence). The CDR3 spells CASSLGAGVYNEQFF. The CDR3 region has the DNA TGTGCCAGCTCACTAGGGGCGGGAGTATACAATGAGCAGTTCTTC.

The chain has TRBV19 and TRBJ2-1, with TRBD2 matching 7 bases. CDR3 size: 13 residues. Unmatched junction bases numbered 8, after V lost 6 bases and J lost 9 bases. The V gene's germline CDR1 is LNHDA and CDR2 SQIVND (reference sequence). This CDR3 reads CASSWGGASEQFF. CDR3 sequence (DNA): TGTGCCAGTAGCTGGGGGGGAGCGAGTGAGCAGTTCTTC.

This chain links TRBV25-1 with TRBJ2-7, with D tentatively TRBD1 (6 bases). With 3 bases removed from V and 1 base from J, the gap between germline ends came to 10 bases. In germline, CDR1 is MGHDK, CDR2 SYGVNS. The CDR3 spans 14 residues. The chain's CDR3 is CASSDAGTSYEQYF. The CDR3, as DNA: TGTGCCAGCAGTGATGCCGGGACATCCTACGAGCAGTACTTC.

The chain is built from TRBV11-2 and TRBJ2-7; D is perhaps TRBD1 or TRBD2 (5 bases each). The CDR3 covers 14 residues. V lost 3 bases, J lost 0 bases, and 9 bases lay in between. Per the germline V gene, CDR1 is SGHAT and CDR2 is FQNNGV. The chain's CDR3 is CASSFGTDSYEQYF. As DNA, the CDR3 is TGTGCCAGCAGCTTCGGGACGGACTCCTACGAGCAGTACTTC. Full variable domain (remainder filled in from reference TRBV11-2 and TRBJ2-7): EAGVAQSPRYKIIEKRQSVAFWCNPISGHATLYWYQQILGQGPKLLIQFQNNGVVDDSQLPKDRFSAERLKGVDSTLKIQPAKLEDSAVYLCASSFGTDSYEQYFGPGTRLTVT.

The chain is built from TRBV19 and TRBJ1-1; D gene unclear. Germline lookup yields CDR1 LNHDA and CDR2 SQIVND (reference sequence). There are 14 residues in the CDR3. The V end was cut by 6 bases, the J end by 0 bases, with 11 bases between. As DNA, the CDR3 is TGTGCCAGTAGGGAAGGACCGTTGAACACTGAAGCTTTCTTT. It is translated as CASREGPLNTEAFF.

The CDR3 loop is CASRWALQETQYF. DNA of the CDR3: TGTGCAAGTCGTTGGGCCCTCCAAGAGACCCAGTACTTC. The J gene is TRBJ2-5, the V gene TRBV12-2; the table's TRBD1 call for D was not verified on the DNA. TRBV12-2 is a documented pseudogene. The CDR3 consists of 13 residues.

This clone was counted a single time. Sequence at one end of the junction differs from germline and may be a read error. J is TRBJ2-4 and V is TRBV15; D may match TRBD1 or TRBD2 (7 bases each). CDR1 is LNHNV, CDR2 YYDKDF, per germline (reference sequence). CDR3 length equals 14 residues. The CDR3 DNA reads as TGTGCCACCAGCCGAGACAGGGAGGGCAACATTCAGTACTTC. Amino acids: CATSRDREGNIQYF.

The chain carries TRBV6-6 and TRBJ1-3; no clear D. CDR3 length equals 14 residues. The germline V and J ends were trimmed by 3 bases and 8 bases, with 14 bases remaining between them. Germline loops: CDR1 MNHNY, CDR2 SVGAGI (reference sequence). CDR3 nucleotide sequence: TGTGCCAGCAGTTATGAGGGTTACCAAGACACCATATATTTT. Amino acids: CASSYEGYQDTIYF.

The V call is TRBV27, the J call TRBJ2-2, with no clear D. Germline V gives CDR1 MNHEY, CDR2 SMNVEV (reference sequence). This CDR3 comprises 11 residues. V lost 0 bases and J 7 bases, leaving 0 bases between the germline ends. Here the CDR3 DNA reads TGTGCCAGCAGTTTATCCGGGGAGCTGTTTTTT. This codes for CASSLSGELFF.

The DNA of the CDR3 is TGTGCCAGCAGCTCCCAATACAATGAGCAGTTCTTC. The encoded protein is CASSSQYNEQFF. This chain uses TRBV13 with TRBJ2-1; D is uncertain. V was shortened by 4 bases and J by 4 bases, with 5 bases between the two germline ends. The germline gives CDR1 PRHDT, CDR2 FYEKMQ (reference sequence). This CDR3 contains 12 residues.

With regard to this clone: Other DNA sequences in this sample translate to the same CDR3. The rearrangement joins TRBV4-3 to TRBJ2-1, with 13 bases matching TRBD2. J lost 0 bases, V lost 0 bases, and 8 bases had no gene match. The germline gives CDR1 LGHNA, CDR2 YSLEER. This CDR3 is built from 20 residues. Here the CDR3 DNA reads TGCGCCAGCAGCCAAGACGGAGGACTAGCGGGAGTTGCCTCCTACAATGAGCAGTTCTTC. This gives the protein CASSQDGGLAGVASYNEQFF.

The chain is built from TRBV2 and TRBJ2-1, with 11 bases fitting TRBD2. The V segment lost 9 bases and the J segment 4 bases; nucleotides outside the gene matches: 2. This CDR3 has 13 residues. The V gene's germline CDR1 is SNHLY and CDR2 FYNNEI. CDR3 in DNA: TGTGCCAGTCTAGCGGGGGGATACAATGAGCAGTTCTTC. It codes for CASLAGGYNEQFF.

This chain joins TRBV6-5 and TRBJ2-1; D gene uncertain. The CDR3 has 13 residues. Germline V gives CDR1 MNHEY, CDR2 SVGAGI. Trimming cost V 0 bases and J 7 bases, with 7 bases left between them. This chain's CDR3 is CASSYSEGNEQFF. Written as DNA, the CDR3 is TGTGCCAGCAGTTACTCGGAAGGGAATGAGCAGTTCTTC.